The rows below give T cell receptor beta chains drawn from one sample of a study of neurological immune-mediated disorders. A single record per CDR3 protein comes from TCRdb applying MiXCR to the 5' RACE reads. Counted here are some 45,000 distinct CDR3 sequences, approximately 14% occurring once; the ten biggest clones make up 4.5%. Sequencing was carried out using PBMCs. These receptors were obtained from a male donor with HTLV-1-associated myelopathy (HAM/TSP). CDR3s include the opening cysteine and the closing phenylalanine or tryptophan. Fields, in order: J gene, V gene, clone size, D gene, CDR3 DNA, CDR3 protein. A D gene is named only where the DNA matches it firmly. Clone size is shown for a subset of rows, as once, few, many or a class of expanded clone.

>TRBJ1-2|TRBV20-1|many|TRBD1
TGCAGTGCTAGACCGACAGGGGGTATCTATGGCTACACCTTC
CSARPTGGIYGYTF
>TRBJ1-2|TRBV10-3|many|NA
TGTGCCATCAGTGAGGCAGGGGAAGGCTACACCTTC
CAISEAGEGYTF
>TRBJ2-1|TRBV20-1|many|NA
TGCAGTGCTAAGGGACGGAGCTCCTACAATGAGCAGTTCTTC
CSAKGRSSYNEQFF
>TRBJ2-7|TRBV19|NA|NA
TGTGCCAGTAGTATCCAGGGAACCCTCGGGGAGCAGTACTTC
CASSIQGTLGEQYF
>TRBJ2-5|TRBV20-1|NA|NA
TGCAGTGCTGCCCCCAAGGGGGAAGAGACCCGGTACTTT
CSAAPKGEETRYF
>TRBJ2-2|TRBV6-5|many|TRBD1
TGTGCCAGCAGTTGGGGACAGTTTAACACCGGGGAGCTGTTTTTT
CASSWGQFNTGELFF
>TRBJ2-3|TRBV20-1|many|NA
TGCAGTGCTAGTACCTCCCCAGTCACAGATACGCAGTATTTT
CSASTSPVTDTQYF
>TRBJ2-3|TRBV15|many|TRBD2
TGTGCCACCAGCAGAGATCGGGGGGACACAGATACGCAGTATTTT
CATSRDRGDTDTQYF
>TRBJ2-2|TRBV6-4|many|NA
TGTGCCAGCAGTAGCCCCCGTAGGGGGACCGGGGAGCTGTTTTTT
CASSSPRRGTGELFF
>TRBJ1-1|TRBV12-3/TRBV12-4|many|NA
TGTGCCAGCAGTTTCTCGGCAGGGAACACTGAAGCTTTCTTT
CASSFSAGNTEAFF
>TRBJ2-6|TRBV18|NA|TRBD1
TGTGCCAGCTCACCCGACAGGGCCGGGGCCAACGTCCTGACTTTC
CASSPDRAGANVLTF
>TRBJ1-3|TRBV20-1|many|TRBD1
TGCAGTGCGACTGACAGGGGGCACGGAAACACCATATATTTT
CSATDRGHGNTIYF
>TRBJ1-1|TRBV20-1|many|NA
TGCAGTGCTAGAGGCAGGGCGGCCCGCGCTTTCTTT
CSARGRAARAFF
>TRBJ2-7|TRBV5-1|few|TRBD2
TGCGCCAGCAGCACCGGGACTACGACAGAGAACGAGCAGTACTTC
CASSTGTTTENEQYF
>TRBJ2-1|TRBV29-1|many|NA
TGCAGCGTTGGCTTGTTCTCCTACAATGAGCAGTTCTTC
CSVGLFSYNEQFF
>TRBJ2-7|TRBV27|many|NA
TGTGCCAGCAGTTACGGCTACGAGCAGTACTTC
CASSYGYEQYF
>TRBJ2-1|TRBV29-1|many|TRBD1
TGCAGCGTTCAGCGGGACAGGGGGTACAATGAGCAGTTCTTC
CSVQRDRGYNEQFF
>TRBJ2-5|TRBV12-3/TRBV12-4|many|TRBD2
TGTGCCAGCAGTTTAAGACTAGCGGGGGACCAAGAGACCCAGTACTTC
CASSLRLAGDQETQYF
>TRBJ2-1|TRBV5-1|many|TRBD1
TGCGCCAGCAGCTTGGGGCAGGGGGTCCACAATGAGCAGTTCTTC
CASSLGQGVHNEQFF
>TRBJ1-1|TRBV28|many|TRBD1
TGTGCCAGCAGCCGACAGGGGTTGGGCACTGAAGCTTTCTTT
CASSRQGLGTEAFF
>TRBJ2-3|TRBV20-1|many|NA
TGCAGTGCTAAGGGGGGTGAGGGCACAGATACGCAGTATTTT
CSAKGGEGTDTQYF
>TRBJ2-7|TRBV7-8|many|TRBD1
TGTGCCAGCAGCTTAGGAGGGACAGGGGGCTACGAGCAGTACTTC
CASSLGGTGGYEQYF
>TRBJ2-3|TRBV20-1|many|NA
TGCAGTGCTAGAGATCCCACTAGTCCAGATACGCAGTATTTT
CSARDPTSPDTQYF
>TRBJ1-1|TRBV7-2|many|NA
TGTGCCAGCAGCTTAGGGTTCACTGAAGCTTTCTTT
CASSLGFTEAFF
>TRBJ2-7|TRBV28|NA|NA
TGTGCCAGCAGTCATCAGTCGCTTGGGGTCTACGAGCAGTACTTC
CASSHQSLGVYEQYF
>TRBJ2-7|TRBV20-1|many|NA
TGCAGTGCAACCGGGACAGGCTTCCATGGGAGGGCCTACGAGCAGTACTTC
CSATGTGFHGRAYEQYF
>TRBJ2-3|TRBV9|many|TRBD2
TGTGCCAGCAGCCCCGCGGGGGGGGGCCCCACAGATACGCAGTATTTT
CASSPAGGGPTDTQYF
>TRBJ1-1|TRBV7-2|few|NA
TGTGCCAGCAGCTTGAGGGTAAGGATTGAAGCTTTCTTT
CASSLRVRIEAFF
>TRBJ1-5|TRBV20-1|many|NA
TGCAGTGCTAGGTCTGGGCCCTCGGGGCATTTT
CSARSGPSGHF
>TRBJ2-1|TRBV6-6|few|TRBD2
TGTGCCAGCAGGAGAGCGGGGGGGTTAAACAATGAGCAGTTCTTC
CASRRAGGLNNEQFF
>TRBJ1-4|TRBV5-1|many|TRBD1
TGCGCCAGCAGCTCACAGACAGGGTTATTTTCAACTAATGAAAAACTGTTTTTT
CASSSQTGLFSTNEKLFF
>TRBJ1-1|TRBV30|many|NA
TGTGCCTGGAGTGGGCAGCAGGCTCCACTTGAAGCTTTCTTT
CAWSGQQAPLEAFF
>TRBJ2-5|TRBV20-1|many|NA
TGCAGTGCTAGAGATCGGAGACCGGGGGTCCAAGAGACCCAGTACTTC
CSARDRRPGVQETQYF
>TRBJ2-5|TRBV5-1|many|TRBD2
TGCGCCAGCAGCTTGGCGGGTAGCGGGGGAGAGACCCAGTACTTC
CASSLAGSGGETQYF
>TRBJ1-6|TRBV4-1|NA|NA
TGCGCCAGCAGCCAAGATCCTCTCTTTGTGGATTCACCCCTCCACTTT
CASSQDPLFVDSPLHF
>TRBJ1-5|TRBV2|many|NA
TGTGCCAGCAGCGAACAGGGAAGGAATCAGCCCCAGCATTTT
CASSEQGRNQPQHF
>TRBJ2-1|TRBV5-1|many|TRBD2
TGCGCCAGCAGCTTCCTAGCGGGGGCCGACAATGAGCAGTTCTTC
CASSFLAGADNEQFF
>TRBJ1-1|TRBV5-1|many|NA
TGCGCCAGCAGCTTCGGGGGTACTGAAGCTTTCTTT
CASSFGGTEAFF
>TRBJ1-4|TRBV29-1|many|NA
TGCAGCGTTGAAGATCTTTCTGGGGGGGCTAATGAAAAACTGTTTTTT
CSVEDLSGGANEKLFF
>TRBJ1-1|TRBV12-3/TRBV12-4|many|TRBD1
TGTGCCAGCAGCCTAACAGGGGGCGCGAGGGCTTTCTTT
CASSLTGGARAFF
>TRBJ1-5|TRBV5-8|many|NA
TGTGCCAGCAGCTGGGGTCTCGACAATCAGCCCCAGCATTTT
CASSWGLDNQPQHF
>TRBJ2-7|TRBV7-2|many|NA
TGTGCCAACACCTCCACCCGTCACGTTCTCTACGAGCAGTACTTC
CANTSTRHVLYEQYF
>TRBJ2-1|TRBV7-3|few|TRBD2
TGTGCCAGCAGCCCCTCTGGCGGGGGTTACAATGAGCAGTTCTTC
CASSPSGGGYNEQFF
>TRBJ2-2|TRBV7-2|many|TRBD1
TGTGCCAGCAGCCGTCGGACAGGGGACACCGGGGAGCTGTTTTTT
CASSRRTGDTGELFF
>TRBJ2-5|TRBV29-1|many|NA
TGCAGCGTTCTGAGGGACCAAGAGACCCAGTACTTC
CSVLRDQETQYF
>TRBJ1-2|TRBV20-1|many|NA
TGCAGTGCTAGAGACCGAATAGCAGGGGTGAACTATGGCTACACCTTC
CSARDRIAGVNYGYTF
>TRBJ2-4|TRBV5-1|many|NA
TGCGCCAGCAGTTGGAAAAACATTCAGTACTTC
CASSWKNIQYF
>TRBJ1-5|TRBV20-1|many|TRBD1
TGCAGTGCTAGAGATCGACCGGGGACAGGGGGCAATCAGCCCCAGCATTTT
CSARDRPGTGGNQPQHF
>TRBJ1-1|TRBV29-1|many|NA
TGCAGCGTTTTAACAGAAAAAGCTTTCTTT
CSVLTEKAFF
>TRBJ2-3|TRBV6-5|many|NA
TGTGCCAGCAGTTCCTCGGGGGATTCTAGCACAGATACGCAGTATTTT
CASSSSGDSSTDTQYF
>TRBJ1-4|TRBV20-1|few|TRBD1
TGCAGTGCTACCGGACAGGGACGGGGTAATGAAAAACTGTTTTTT
CSATGQGRGNEKLFF
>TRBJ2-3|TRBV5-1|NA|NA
TGCGCCAGCAGCCCGGATCCGGGAGTCGCGGATACGCAGTATTTT
CASSPDPGVADTQYF
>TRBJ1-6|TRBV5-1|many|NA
TGCGCCAGCAGCTTCCTGTCCGCGGGGGCCTCGGGGACACCCCTCCACTTT
CASSFLSAGASGTPLHF
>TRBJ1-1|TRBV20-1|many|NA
TGCAGTGCTAGACAGGGGAACACTGAAGCTTTCTTT
CSARQGNTEAFF
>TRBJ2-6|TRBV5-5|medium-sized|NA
TGTGCCAGCAGCTTGCGCTCTGGGGCCAACGTCCTGACTTTC
CASSLRSGANVLTF
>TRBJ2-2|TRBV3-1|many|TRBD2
TGTGCCAGCAGCCAAGATACAGGCCTAGCGGGGCTAACCGGGGAGCTGTTTTTT
CASSQDTGLAGLTGELFF
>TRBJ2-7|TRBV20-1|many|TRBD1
TGCAGTGCTAGCCCTCGGACAGGGAACTACGAGCAGTACTTC
CSASPRTGNYEQYF
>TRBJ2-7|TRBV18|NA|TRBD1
TGTGCCAGCTCACCCGGGACAGGGGGCTACGAGCAGTACTTC
CASSPGTGGYEQYF
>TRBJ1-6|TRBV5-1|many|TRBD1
TGCGCCAGCAGCCGACCCGGGACAGAAAATAATTCACCCCTCCACTTT
CASSRPGTENNSPLHF
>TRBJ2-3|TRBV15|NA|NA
TGTGCCACCAGCAGAGACGCAGATACGCAGTATTTT
CATSRDADTQYF